This is a list of T cell receptor beta chains from one sample in a study of response to subunit inactivated influenza vaccine. In TCRdb, the RT-PCR reads were re-called with MiXCR into one record per CDR3 protein. Seen here are over 650,000 distinct CDR3 sequences, about 18% observed once, and the top ten hold approximately 10%. Sequenced material: PBMCs from blood, taken about 5 days after vaccination. All receptors come from a man in his forties or fifties who received an inactivated influenza vaccine. Both conserved end residues are part of each CDR3. The D gene is left open where the match is weak. A clone size is listed for some rows: how often the clone was seen (once, few, many), or a class if it is expanded.

CDR3 protein,CDR3 DNA,clone size,J gene,CDR3 length,D gene,V gene
CSASRGGGPNEKLFF,TGCAGTGCTTCACGGGGTGGGGGGCCTAATGAAAAACTGTTTTTT,few,TRBJ1-4,15,NA,TRBV20-1
CASSRGLFTGELFF,TGTGCCAGCAGTCGGGGACTGTTTACCGGGGAGCTGTTTTTT,few,TRBJ2-2,14,NA,TRBV6-1
CSAKTGVGVAQYF,TGCAGTGCTAAGACAGGCGTGGGGGTGGCGCAGTATTTT,many,TRBJ2-3,13,NA,TRBV20-1
CSARSGGFTDTQYF,TGCAGTGCTAGGTCGGGAGGGTTTACAGATACGCAGTATTTT,NA,TRBJ2-3,14,TRBD2,TRBV20-1
CASSYPGQFNEKLFF,TGTGCCAGCAGCTACCCCGGACAGTTTAATGAAAAACTGTTTTTT,NA,TRBJ1-4,15,NA,TRBV5-5
CSAISGGRGTGELFF,TGCAGTGCCATTAGCGGCGGGAGGGGAACCGGGGAGCTGTTTTTT,few,TRBJ2-2,15,TRBD2,TRBV20-1
CASSFPQAGGPTGELFF,TGTGCCAGCAGCTTCCCCCAAGCGGGGGGGCCCACCGGGGAGCTGTTTTTT,NA,TRBJ2-2,17,TRBD2,TRBV6-2/TRBV6-3
CASSQDLAEYQETQYF,TGCGCCAGCAGCCAAGATCTAGCAGAGTACCAAGAGACCCAGTACTTC,NA,TRBJ2-5,16,NA,TRBV4-3
CASSGTTYNEQFF,TGCGCCAGCAGCGGGACGACCTACAATGAGCAGTTCTTC,many,TRBJ2-1,13,NA,TRBV5-1
CATSDPSAGSGEETQYF,TGTGCCACCAGTGACCCGAGCGCGGGCAGCGGCGAAGAGACCCAGTACTTC,few,TRBJ2-5,17,NA,TRBV24-1
CASQEPSAGEQFF,TGCGCCAGCCAAGAACCCAGCGCCGGTGAGCAGTTCTTC,NA,TRBJ2-1,13,NA,TRBV5-1
CASSLGGAQYF,TGCGCCAGCAGCTTGGGCGGGGCACAGTATTTT,NA,TRBJ2-3,11,NA,TRBV5-1
CASTRQGAAYPLHF,TGTGCCAGCACCCGACAGGGGGCAGCTTATCCCCTCCACTTT,many,TRBJ1-6,14,TRBD1,TRBV27
CSVEQETQYF,TGCAGCGTTGAGCAAGAGACCCAGTACTTC,NA,TRBJ2-5,10,NA,TRBV29-1
CASSSGLPNTGELFF,TGTGCCAGCAGCTCGGGACTACCGAACACCGGGGAGCTGTTTTTT,few,TRBJ2-2,15,TRBD2,TRBV12-3/TRBV12-4
CASSSSGAYEQYF,TGTGCCAGCAGCTCGAGCGGGGCCTACGAGCAGTACTTC,NA,TRBJ2-7,13,TRBD2,TRBV7-6
CSASEKGEQYF,TGCAGTGCTTCAGAAAAAGGGGAGCAGTACTTC,NA,TRBJ2-7,11,NA,TRBV20-1
CASSPHGQAPYGYTF,TGTGCCAGCAGTCCCCACGGACAGGCGCCCTATGGCTACACCTTC,NA,TRBJ1-2,15,TRBD1,TRBV28
CSVEPTSGSEQYF,TGCAGCGTTGAGCCGACTAGCGGGAGCGAGCAGTACTTC,few,TRBJ2-7,13,TRBD2,TRBV29-1
CASGSRFGANVLTF,TGTGCCAGCGGGAGTCGTTTTGGGGCCAACGTCCTGACTTTC,NA,TRBJ2-6,14,NA,TRBV2
CSARLSEEQPQHF,TGCAGTGCTAGATTGTCGGAGGAGCAGCCCCAGCATTTT,many,TRBJ1-5,13,NA,TRBV20-1
CASSSTSGTAGTQYF,TGTGCCAGCAGCTCAACTAGCGGGACCGCGGGGACCCAGTACTTC,NA,TRBJ2-5,15,TRBD2,TRBV7-2
CSVGKTGGTDTQYF,TGCAGCGTTGGCAAAACAGGGGGTACAGATACGCAGTATTTT,few,TRBJ2-3,14,TRBD1,TRBV29-1
CSARIGTGVTEAFF,TGCAGTGCCAGAATCGGGACAGGGGTTACTGAAGCTTTCTTT,few,TRBJ1-1,14,TRBD1,TRBV20-1
CAISVGTGNTEAFF,TGTGCCATCAGTGTGGGAACAGGGAACACTGAAGCTTTCTTT,many,TRBJ1-1,14,NA,TRBV10-3
CASKRSGNHEQYF,TGTGCCAGCAAGCGCTCAGGGAACCACGAGCAGTACTTC,NA,TRBJ2-7,13,NA,TRBV6-2/TRBV6-3
CASSVIGRQETQYF,TGCGCCAGCAGCGTAATAGGACGACAAGAGACCCAGTACTTC,NA,TRBJ2-5,14,NA,TRBV5-1
CAISERASTDTQYF,TGTGCCATCAGCGAGCGGGCTAGCACAGATACGCAGTATTTT,NA,TRBJ2-3,14,NA,TRBV10-3
CASSLLSTGVSSTDTQYF,TGCGCCAGCAGCCTCTTATCGACAGGAGTCTCTAGCACAGATACGCAGTATTTT,few,TRBJ2-3,18,NA,TRBV4-1
CSAREVTSGRAEQYF,TGCAGTGCTAGAGAGGTGACTAGCGGGAGAGCAGAGCAGTACTTC,few,TRBJ2-7,15,TRBD2,TRBV20-1
CATSDSFRNNEQFF,TGTGCCACCAGTGATTCATTTAGGAACAATGAGCAGTTCTTC,NA,TRBJ2-1,14,NA,TRBV24-1
CASSLEGGPRTEAFF,TGTGCCAGCAGCTTGGAAGGGGGGCCCCGAACTGAAGCTTTCTTT,NA,TRBJ1-1,15,NA,TRBV5-6
CASSTSGERGKETQYF,TGTGCCAGCAGTACCTCGGGTGAGCGGGGTAAAGAGACCCAGTACTTC,NA,TRBJ2-5,16,TRBD2,TRBV12-3/TRBV12-4
CASSRRGRANYNEQFF,TGTGCCAGCAGCCGGAGGGGCAGGGCAAATTACAATGAGCAGTTCTTC,NA,TRBJ2-1,16,NA,TRBV7-2
CASSGDGTGEQFF,TGTGCCAGCAGTGGGGACGGTACGGGTGAGCAGTTCTTC,NA,TRBJ2-1,13,NA,TRBV2
CSAKLPLGSYNEQFF,TGCAGTGCAAAGCTCCCCTTAGGGTCCTACAATGAGCAGTTCTTC,NA,TRBJ2-1,15,NA,TRBV20-1
CASSLGGLAFTGELFF,TGTGCCAGCAGCTTAGGTGGACTAGCGTTCACCGGGGAGCTGTTTTTT,NA,TRBJ2-2,16,TRBD2,TRBV7-8
CASSFGGGLAGDEQFF,TGTGCCAGCAGTTTCGGGGGGGGACTAGCGGGAGATGAGCAGTTCTTC,many,TRBJ2-1,16,TRBD2,TRBV12-3/TRBV12-4
CASSPDRDFYNEQLF,TGTGCCAGCAGCCCCGACCGGGACTTTTACAATGAGCAGCTCTTC,NA,TRBJ2-1,15,NA,TRBV7-2
CASNLEPVADTQYF,TGTGCCAGCAATTTAGAGCCGGTCGCGGATACGCAGTATTTT,NA,TRBJ2-3,14,NA,TRBV2
CASSPRTGHLSPLHF,TGTGCCAGCTCACCACGTACGGGACATCTCTCACCCCTCCACTTT,NA,TRBJ1-6,15,NA,TRBV18
CASSYPSGAPDTQYF,TGTGCCAGCAGTTACCCAAGCGGGGCCCCAGATACGCAGTATTTT,NA,TRBJ2-3,15,TRBD2,TRBV6-2/TRBV6-3
CASSTTSGGNNEQFF,TGTGCCAGCAGCACGACTAGCGGGGGGAACAATGAGCAGTTCTTC,few,TRBJ2-1,15,TRBD2,TRBV6-1
CSVKTGTGGVGEQYF,TGCAGCGTGAAAACCGGGACAGGGGGCGTCGGCGAGCAGTACTTC,few,TRBJ2-7,15,TRBD1,TRBV29-1
CASSPWGQGSYEQYF,TGTGCCAGCAGTCCATGGGGACAGGGGAGTTACGAGCAGTACTTC,many,TRBJ2-7,15,TRBD1,TRBV12-3/TRBV12-4
CAIPDRGYYGYTF,TGTGCCATCCCGGACAGGGGGTATTATGGCTACACCTTC,NA,TRBJ1-2,13,TRBD1,TRBV7-9
CASSLGTGGGDEQFF,TGTGCCAGCAGCTTAGGGACAGGGGGAGGTGATGAGCAGTTCTTC,NA,TRBJ2-1,15,TRBD1,TRBV7-6
CASSHRVGNAFF,TGTGCCAGCTCACACCGGGTGGGCAACGCTTTCTTT,NA,TRBJ1-1,12,NA,TRBV7-9
CASRVGGNLNEQFF,TGTGCCAGCAGAGTCGGGGGGAACCTAAATGAGCAGTTCTTC,NA,TRBJ2-1,14,TRBD2,TRBV25-1
CSASTGLSTYNEQFF,TGCAGTGCCTCAACGGGACTCTCTACCTACAATGAGCAGTTCTTC,few,TRBJ2-1,15,NA,TRBV20-1
CSAREMYEQFF,TGCAGTGCTAGAGAGATGTATGAGCAGTTCTTC,NA,TRBJ2-1,11,NA,TRBV20-1